This TCR beta chain was sequenced for a study of low-dose radiotherapy and immunotherapy resistance in tumors. Priming of first-strand cDNA relied on TRAV- and TRBV-specific primers (covering alpha and beta chains). TCR amplification involved 20 PCR cycles with a constant-region primer and V-primer adapter. TCRdb re-derived calls from the reads in MiXCR, one entry per CDR3 protein. The sample carries 55,000 to 70,000 distinct CDR3 sequences, almost 25% recorded once. Time point in this sample: before trial treatment. This clonotype showed up many times. This specimen was PBMCs, taken before treatment. The TCR was taken from a male donor with prostate cancer.

CDR3 coding DNA: TGTGCTAGTGGTTTGGGACTGACAGCTGATGGGGCCAACGTCCTGACTTTC. This encodes CASGLGLTADGANVLTF. This chain joins TRBV12-5 and TRBJ2-6; possible D gene TRBD1, 5 bases. This CDR3 is 17 amino acids long. The V end was cut by 1 base, the J end by 3 bases, with 13 bases between. Germline values: CDR1 LGHNT, CDR2 FRNRAP.